The 29 T cell receptor beta chains below were found in one sample sequenced in a study of Graves' ophthalmopathy and Graves' hyperthyroidism. Amplification from RNA transcripts yielded the TCR beta CDR3 regions. After a first-round RT-PCR with HTBI primers, a second-round multiplex PCR was run. TCRdb redid the calling of the multiplex PCR reads with MiXCR, one entry per CDR3 protein. The table includes roughly 700,000 distinct CDR3 sequences, roughly 40% detected once. Material for sequencing was peripheral blood. The receptors here all came from an adult man with Graves' ophthalmopathy.

This clonotype was seen at least ten times. The chain joins TRBV7-8 to TRBJ1-4; 8 nucleotides match TRBD1. Germline assignment: CDR1 SGHVS and CDR2 FQNEAQ. V lost 5 bases to trimming and J lost 4 bases; unmatched junction nucleotides: 6. The CDR3 spans 15 residues. Here the CDR3 reads CASSDQGAVNEKLFF. The CDR3 coding sequence is TGTGCCAGCAGCGATCAGGGGGCCGTTAATGAAAAACTGTTTTTT.

This clonotype was picked up many times. V is TRBV6-5 and J is TRBJ2-5, with D possibly called TRBD1 or TRBD2 (5 bases each). There are 14 residues in the CDR3. The V and J ends lost 0 bases and 2 bases respectively, with 7 bases between them. Germline assignment: CDR1 MNHEY and CDR2 SVGAGI. The DNA for the CDR3 is TGTGCCAGCAGTTACTCGAGGGGACAAGAGACCCAGTACTTC. It codes for CASSYSRGQETQYF.

This clonotype was counted between two and nine times. This chain connects TRBV12-3 or TRBV12-4 to TRBJ2-7, with 10 bases identical to TRBD2. The CDR3 covers 14 residues. With 4 bases clipped from V and 5 bases from J, the junction kept 5 bases outside the gene matches. The CDR3 sequence: CASSSSGRPHEQYF. For the CDR3, the DNA is TGTGCCAGCAGTTCTAGCGGGAGACCGCACGAGCAGTACTTC.

A note on this clonotype: The junction shows a germline mismatch at one end, possibly a read error. This sequence joins TRBV11-1 and TRBJ2-1; 12 bases agree with TRBD2. This CDR3 comprises 14 residues. The germline V gene encodes CDR1 SGHAT and CDR2 FQDESV (reference sequence). The chain's CDR3 is CASSLAGGNHEQFF. The CDR3 DNA sequence: TGTGCCAGCAGCCTAGCGGGGGGGAATCATGAGCAGTTCTTC.

The V call is TRBV27, the J call TRBJ2-5, with D perhaps matching TRBD2 (5 bases). V lost 5 bases, J lost 3 bases, and 13 bases lay in between. This CDR3 is built from 14 residues. The germline V gene encodes CDR1 MNHEY and CDR2 SMNVEV (reference sequence). The CDR3 here is CASSPRVGEETQYF. In nucleotides, the CDR3 is TGTGCCAGCAGTCCGCGGGTTGGAGAAGAGACCCAGTACTTC.

This clonotype has ten or more counts. V and J are TRBV29-1 and TRBJ1-1; 7 nucleotides match TRBD1. This CDR3 region has 14 residues. After removal of 1 base from V and 4 bases from J, the junction contained 6 bases not matched to a gene. Germline CDR1 reads SQVTM; CDR2 reads ANQGSEA. CDR3 residues: CSVEAKGGGTEAFF. The CDR3 nucleotides read TGCAGCGTTGAAGCCAAAGGGGGCGGCACTGAAGCTTTCTTT.

At least ten counts were recorded for this clonotype. The chain carries TRBV29-1 and TRBJ1-2; perhaps TRBD1 as D (5 bases). With 6 bases removed from V and 4 bases from J, the gap between germline ends came to 18 bases. Per germline, CDR1 SQVTM and CDR2 ANQGSEA. This CDR3 comprises 14 residues. The CDR3 sequence: CSVMGRGTLYGYTF. The CDR3, as DNA: TGCAGCGTCATGGGGAGAGGGACCCTCTATGGCTACACCTTC.

V is TRBV5-6 and J is TRBJ2-5; possible D gene TRBD2, 5 bases. Germline V gives CDR1 SGHDT, CDR2 YYEEEE. Trimming removed 2 bases from V and 6 bases from J, with 14 bases in between. The CDR3 is 14 residues long. Here the CDR3 reads CASSFFGERKTQYF. Written as DNA, the CDR3 is TGTGCCAGCAGCTTTTTCGGGGAGCGAAAGACCCAGTACTTC.

The V call is TRBV25-1, the J call TRBJ1-3, with D perhaps matching TRBD1 (5 bases). Trimming cost V 6 bases and J 0 bases, with 18 bases left between them. Germline V gives CDR1 MGHDK, CDR2 SYGVNS. The CDR3 has 17 amino acids. This CDR3 reads CASSHRDGTLSGNTIYF. CDR3 in DNA: TGTGCCAGCAGCCACCGGGACGGAACCCTCTCTGGAAACACCATATATTTT.

The rearrangement joins TRBV4-3 to TRBJ2-3, with 10 bases identical to TRBD2. This CDR3 spans 15 amino acids. J lost 2 bases, V lost 2 bases, and 1 base had no gene match. Germline CDR1 reads LGHNA; CDR2 reads YSLEER. CDR3 amino acids: CASSQLAGVTDTQYF. CDR3 bases: TGCGCCAGCAGCCAACTAGCGGGAGTCACAGATACGCAGTATTTT.

The chain recombines TRBV25-1 with TRBJ1-1; D not resolved. The CDR3 length is 13 residues. In germline, CDR1 is MGHDK, CDR2 SYGVNS. Trimming left V 6 bases short and J 1 base short, with 9 bases between. CDR3 region: CASRKTSNTEAFF. The CDR3 DNA reads TGTGCCAGCAGAAAGACATCGAACACTGAAGCTTTCTTT.

Turning to this clonotype: Mismatch with germline at one junction end may stem from a read error. The chain combines TRBV11-2 with TRBJ1-2; TRBD1 is a possible D gene (6 bases). This CDR3 spans 15 amino acids. CDR1 and CDR2 from the germline V gene are SGHAT and FQNNGV. The CDR3 DNA reads as TGCGCCAGCAGCTCCCTAACCACAGGGAACTATGGCTACACCTTC. This sequence encodes CASSSLTTGNYGYTF.

This clonotype was picked up many times. The chain combines TRBV20-1 with TRBJ1-4, with a tentative D call TRBD1 (5 bases). Germline CDR1 is DFQATT and CDR2 is SNEGSKA (reference sequence). V gave up 3 bases and J gave up 8 bases, with 10 bases separating them. The CDR3 loop spans 12 amino acids. Here the CDR3 reads CSASDSSEKLFF. In DNA, the CDR3 is TGCAGTGCTAGTGACAGTTCGGAAAAACTGTTTTTT.

This clonotype was detected a few times. One end of the junction varies from germline; a read error may be responsible. This chain joins TRBV10-3 and TRBJ1-2; D call uncertain. The CDR3 spans 14 residues. Germline V gene lookup returns CDR1 ENHRY and CDR2 SYGVKD. The CDR3 spells CASSYLSSNYGYTF. The CDR3, as DNA: TGTGCCAGCAGTTACTTGAGCTCTAACTATGGCTACACCTTC.

The chain is built from TRBV12-3 or TRBV12-4 and TRBJ2-7; no firm D call. V was shortened by 3 bases and J by 2 bases, with 14 bases between the two germline ends. The CDR3 is 15 residues long. The CDR3 is CASSFGEVQAYEQYF. CDR3 nucleotides: TGTGCCAGCAGTTTTGGAGAGGTGCAGGCCTACGAGCAGTACTTC.

This clonotype has ten or more counts. The chain couples TRBV2 to TRBJ1-2; TRBD1 matches at 8 bases. Germline values: CDR1 SNHLY, CDR2 FYNNEI. The length of the CDR3 is 13 residues. V was clipped by 6 bases and J by 4 bases; unmatched bases: 4. CDR3 in amino acids: CASRQTGAYGYTF. In DNA form, the CDR3 reads TGTGCCAGCAGACAGACAGGGGCCTATGGCTACACCTTC.

This clonotype was seen a handful of times. The chain couples TRBV20-1 to TRBJ1-5; no reliable D call. CDR1 and CDR2 from the germline V gene are DFQATT and SNEGSKA (reference sequence). The ends were cut back, 6 bases at V and 0 bases at J, with 18 bases in the middle. The CDR3 is 16 residues long. CDR3 bases: TGCAGTGCCACATCTTCGGCCGGTGGTAGCAATCAGCCCCAGCATTTT. Translating it yields CSATSSAGGSNQPQHF.

This sequence joins TRBV12-3 or TRBV12-4 and TRBJ2-2; 7 bases fit TRBD1. V lost 3 bases and J lost 3; bases outside the gene matches: 1. This CDR3 is built from 14 residues. The CDR3 region has the DNA TGTGCCAGCAGTTTCGGGACAGACACCGGGGAGCTGTTTTTT. Protein product: CASSFGTDTGELFF.

This clonotype occurred many times. The V gene is TRBV10-3, the J gene TRBJ2-7; D uncertain. The length of the CDR3 is 14 residues. V gave up 2 bases and J gave up 6 bases, with 14 bases separating them. CDR1 is ENHRY and CDR2 is SYGVKD in the germline V gene. In DNA form, the CDR3 reads TGTGCCATCAGTGAGCCCCGCTGGGAAGGCGAGCAGTACTTC. This codes for CAISEPRWEGEQYF.

This clonotype was detected once. The chain combines TRBV19 with TRBJ2-5, with 12 bases matching TRBD2. There are 16 residues in the CDR3. Germline V CDR1 and CDR2: LNHDA, SQIVND (reference sequence). J lost 5 bases, V lost 3 bases, and 7 bases had no gene match. The CDR3 here is CASSMSLAGGLETQYF. For the CDR3, the DNA is TGTGCCAGTAGTATGTCCCTAGCGGGAGGGCTGGAGACCCAGTACTTC.

The chain links TRBV10-2 to TRBJ2-5, with TRBD2 identical over 10 bases. The closer fit of TRBJ2-7 to the DNA end suggests the J call may be wrong. Germline V gene lookup returns CDR1 WSHSY and CDR2 SAAADI. The CDR3 sequence is 14 residues long. The CDR3 loop reads CASSASGSLDEQYF. DNA of the CDR3: TGCGCCAGCAGTGCTAGCGGGAGTCTCGACGAGCAGTACTTC.

In its sample, this clonotype was seen many times. The chain uses TRBV24-1 and TRBJ2-5; 8 bases line up with TRBD1. The trim removed 4 bases at V and 0 bases at J, leaving 6 bases unmatched. Germline V gives CDR1 KGHDR, CDR2 SFDVKD. This CDR3 has 16 amino acids. The CDR3 DNA sequence: TGTGCCACCAGTGACGGGACAGGCCTCTACCAAGAGACCCAGTACTTC. It codes for CATSDGTGLYQETQYF.

This clonotype was seen ten or more times. This rearrangement joins TRBV2 to TRBJ1-2; D not resolved. The CDR3 has 15 residues. The germline V gene has CDR1 SNHLY and CDR2 FYNNEI. V was pared by 5 bases and J by 0 bases, with 13 bases between. The CDR3 sequence is CASSTDGRSNYGYTF. The DNA for the CDR3 is TGTGCCAGCAGTACCGACGGCAGATCTAACTATGGCTACACCTTC.

The rearrangement joins TRBV6-1 to TRBJ1-2, with D perhaps matching TRBD1 (5 bases). Germline V gene lookup returns CDR1 MNHNS and CDR2 SASEGT. This CDR3 has 12 residues. The germline V and J ends were trimmed by 8 bases and 8 bases, with 15 bases remaining between them. Here the CDR3 reads CASALFGAGYTF. The CDR3 nucleotides read TGTGCCAGCGCATTATTTGGGGCCGGCTACACCTTC.

Notes on this clonotype: Its ends do not fully match the called genes, so a read error is possible. The V gene is TRBV7-9, the J gene TRBJ1-4; D remains unclear. The germline V gene encodes CDR1 SEHNR and CDR2 FQNEAQ (reference sequence). There are 15 residues in the CDR3. CDR3 amino acids: CASSQDEAGNEKLFF. Here the CDR3 DNA reads TGCGCCAGCAGCCAAGATGAGGCAGGCAATGAAAAACTGTTTTTT.

At least ten counts were recorded for this clonotype. The chain carries TRBV7-9 and TRBJ1-6; 7 nucleotides match TRBD1. From germline, CDR1 is SEHNR and CDR2 FQNEAQ (reference sequence). There are 16 residues in the CDR3. The J segment lost 4 bases and the V segment lost 4 bases, leaving 7 bases of the junction unmatched. The CDR3: CASSSAGDRYNSPLHF. In DNA form, the CDR3 reads TGTGCCAGCAGCTCCGCCGGGGACAGATATAATTCACCCCTCCACTTT.

The CDR3 DNA reads as TGTGCCAGCAGTTACCTGGGTGACTCTGGAAACACCATATATTTT. It specifies CASSYLGDSGNTIYF. The rearrangement joins TRBV6-1 to TRBJ1-3, with unresolved D. Germline CDR1 and CDR2: MNHNS and SASEGT. The V and J ends lost 5 bases and 0 bases respectively, with 11 bases between them. The CDR3 loop spans 15 amino acids.

This clonotype was seen at least ten times. This chain connects TRBV20-1 to TRBJ2-7, with D possibly matching TRBD2 (6 bases). Germline values: CDR1 DFQATT, CDR2 SNEGSKA (reference sequence). The length of the CDR3 is 13 residues. The CDR3 spells CSARGTDSYEQYF. The CDR3 coding sequence is TGCAGCGCTCGGGGGACGGATTCCTACGAGCAGTACTTC.

A word on this clonotype: A read error is possible here, since a much larger clone lies one base away. This sequence joins TRBV7-6 and TRBJ2-5; perhaps D is TRBD1 or TRBD2 (5 bases each). This CDR3 spans 14 amino acids. Trimming took 1 base from V and 7 from J, leaving 13 bases between them. Germline values: CDR1 SGHVS, CDR2 FNYEAQ. The CDR3 DNA reads as TGTGCCAGCAGCTTAGATGGGGGAAAAGGGACCCAGTACTTC. It codes for CASSLDGGKGTQYF.